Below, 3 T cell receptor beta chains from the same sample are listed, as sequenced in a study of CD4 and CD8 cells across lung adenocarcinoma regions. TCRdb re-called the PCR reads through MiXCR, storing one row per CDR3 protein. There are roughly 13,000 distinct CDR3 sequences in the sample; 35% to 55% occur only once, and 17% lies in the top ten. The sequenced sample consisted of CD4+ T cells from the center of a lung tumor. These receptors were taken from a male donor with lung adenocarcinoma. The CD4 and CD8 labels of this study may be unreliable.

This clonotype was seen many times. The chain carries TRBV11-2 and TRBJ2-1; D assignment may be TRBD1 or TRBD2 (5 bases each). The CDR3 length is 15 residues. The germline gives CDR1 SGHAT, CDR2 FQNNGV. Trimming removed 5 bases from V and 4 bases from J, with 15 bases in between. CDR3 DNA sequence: TGTGCCAGCAGCAATCTACCGGGACGGTACAATGAGCAGTTCTTC. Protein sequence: CASSNLPGRYNEQFF.

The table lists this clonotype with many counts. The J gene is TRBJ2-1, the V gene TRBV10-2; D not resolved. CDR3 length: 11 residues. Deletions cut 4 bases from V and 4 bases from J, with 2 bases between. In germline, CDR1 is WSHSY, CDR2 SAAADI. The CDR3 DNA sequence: TGCGCCAGCAGTGCATACAATGAGCAGTTCTTC. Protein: CASSAYNEQFF.

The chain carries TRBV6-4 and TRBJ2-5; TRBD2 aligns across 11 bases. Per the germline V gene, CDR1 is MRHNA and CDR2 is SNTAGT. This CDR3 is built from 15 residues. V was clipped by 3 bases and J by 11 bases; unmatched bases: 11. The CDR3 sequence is CASSEQLAGVGEQYF. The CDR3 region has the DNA TGTGCCAGCAGTGAACAACTAGCGGGAGTCGGAGAGCAGTACTTC.